This T cell receptor (beta chain) was observed in a study of shared clonotypes between healthy human individuals. Overall study context: The composition of the donors was a couple of women and a few men aged 18 to 49. Three CD4 naive, three CD4 memory, two CD8 naive and one CD8 memory plate were used per donor. The study, taken as a whole, reports: Naive subsets, compared against memory subsets, generally had larger estimated richness values. A handful of donors held 4.5% to 5% of naive CD4 clonotypes in common.

Repertoires were generated with immunoSEQ multiplex PCR, while TCRdb's copy carries only in-frame clones and drops some. Of around 2.1 million clones detected, about 92% appear once; the ten largest clones hold about 1.8%. Terminally differentiated effector memory CD45RA+ cells were excluded from the naive CD8 cells, which were CD45RO-negative and positively selected for CCR7. A word on this clone: Its cognate antigen is unknown.

Trimming cost V 1 base and J 1 base; bases outside gene matches: 12. Germline CDR1 is MGHRA and CDR2 is YSYEKL. The CDR3 runs to 18 residues. Sequencing was carried out using naive CD8+ T cells from PBMCs. The receptor was isolated from a man between 18 and 29 years old in good health. Some clones in this sample may be carry-over from other donors' samples. This chain uses TRBV4-1 with TRBJ2-5; TRBD2 agrees at 7 bases. In DNA, the CDR3 is TGCGCCAGCAGCCAAGGGCTCGCAGGCGGGAGACCCCAAGAGACCCAGTACTTC. Protein product: CASSQGLAGGRPQETQYF.